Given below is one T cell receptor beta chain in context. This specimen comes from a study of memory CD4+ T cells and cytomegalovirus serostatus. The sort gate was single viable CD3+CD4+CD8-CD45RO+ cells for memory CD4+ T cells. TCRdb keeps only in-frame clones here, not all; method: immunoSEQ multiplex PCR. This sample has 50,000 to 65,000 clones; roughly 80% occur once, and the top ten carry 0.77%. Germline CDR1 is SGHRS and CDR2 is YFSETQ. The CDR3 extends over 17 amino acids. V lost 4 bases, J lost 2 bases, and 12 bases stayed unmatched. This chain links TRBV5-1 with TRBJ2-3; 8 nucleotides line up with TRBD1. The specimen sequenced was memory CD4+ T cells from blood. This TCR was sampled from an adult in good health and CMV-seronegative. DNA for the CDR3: TGCGCCAGCAGCACTCAATCAGGGGGCTGGGACACAGATACGCAGTATTTT. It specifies CASSTQSGGWDTDTQYF.